This TCR beta chain was captured by sequencing in a study of T cells in Graves' hyperthyroidism and ophthalmopathy. Study-level results: Clonotypes that were expanded in thyroid above 0.001 mostly appeared in blood too.

Concerning this clonotype itself: Its antigen is unidentified.

V was cut by 4 bases and J by 0 bases, with 10 bases left in between. CDR1 and CDR2 from the germline V gene are SEHNR and FQNEAQ (reference sequence). CDR3 length: 15 amino acids. If no ophthalmopathy progression occurred within 18 months, Graves' hyperthyroidism was stable. The diagnostic basis comprised clinical symptoms, serum thyroxine and TRAb, thyroid ultrasound and orbital computed tomography. Amplified regions were TCR beta CDR3 sequences from RNA transcripts. HTBI primers drove first-round RT-PCR of the TCR CDR3. TCRdb re-called the multiplex PCR reads with MiXCR, one entry per CDR3 protein. The sample lists 500,000 to 750,000 distinct CDR3 sequences; around 46% were seen once.

This clonotype was sampled from a woman aged 18-29 years with Graves' hyperthyroidism. The gene calls are TRBV7-9 and TRBJ2-1; D possibly corresponds to TRBD2 (5 bases). Sequencing input: peripheral blood or thyroid tissue (not recorded which). The CDR3 sequence: CASSSWTLSYNEQFF. DNA for the CDR3: TGTGCCAGCAGCTCATGGACTCTCTCCTACAATGAGCAGTTCTTC.